This T cell receptor (beta chain) was sequenced in a study of T cells in Graves' hyperthyroidism and ophthalmopathy. The CDR3 regions of TCR beta were amplified from RNA transcripts. First-round RT-PCR with HTBI primers amplified the TCR CDR3 region. TCRdb ran MiXCR on the multiplex PCR reads and lists one entry per CDR3 protein. The table includes some 490,000 distinct CDR3 sequences, 20% to 25% detected once. The CDR3 totals 13 residues. Trimming cost V 4 bases and J 4 bases; bases outside gene matches: 6. Germline V lookup: CDR1 DFQATT, CDR2 SNEGSKA (reference sequence). As regards this clonotype: Its target is not known.

Study findings and constraints: A model of 13 V-J features distinguished ophthalmopathy from stable hyperthyroidism. Researchers found most expanded thyroid clonotypes above 0.001 in blood as well.

Ophthalmopathy patients showed a Clinical Activity Score of at least 3, NOSPECS grade of at least 4 and duration under 3 months. Diagnostic assessment was based on clinical symptoms, serum thyroxine and TRAb, thyroid ultrasound and orbital computed tomography. The J gene is TRBJ1-2, the V gene TRBV20-1; 7 bases line up with TRBD1. The sequence came from a woman aged 70-85 years with Graves' ophthalmopathy. The sequencing sample was made of blood. The CDR3 loop reads CSATTGVSYGYTF. DNA of the CDR3: TGCAGTGCTACAACAGGGGTTAGCTATGGCTACACCTTC.